Each of the 30 T cell receptor beta chains below was sequenced from the same sample in a study of vaccination effects on CD4 cells after COVID-19. Cells that had been cultured for roughly ten days were the source of isolated CD4+ T cells. Two doses of BNT162b2 or mRNA-1273 vaccine were administered to participants. Their antigens remain unidentified. Clones were sequenced by immunoSEQ multiplex PCR, and TCRdb holds only the in-frame ones, with some missing. This table holds 45,000 to 55,000 clones, about 70% found once. The input for sequencing was CD4+ T cells from PBMCs cultured without peptide, taken after COVID-19 vaccination. These receptors were collected from a human donor who received a COVID-19 vaccine.

The rearrangement uses TRBV6-5 and TRBJ2-3; weak D call: TRBD1 (6 bases). Trimming took off 0 bases at V and 5 bases at J, with 15 bases between the two ends. Germline CDR1 is MNHEY and CDR2 is SVGAGI. This CDR3 spans 16 amino acids. As DNA, the CDR3 is TGTGCCAGCAGTTACTCGATGACAGGCTCGGGAGATACGCAGTATTTT. Translating gives CASSYSMTGSGDTQYF.

J is TRBJ1-1 and V is TRBV7-9; D gene ambiguous. This CDR3 is built from 14 residues. Trimming took off 1 base at V and 4 bases at J, with 10 bases between the two ends. Germline V gene data show CDR1 as SEHNR and CDR2 as FQNEAQ (reference sequence). CDR3 amino acids: CASSLDLQITEAFF. The CDR3 DNA follows: TGTGCCAGCAGCTTAGATTTGCAGATCACTGAAGCTTTCTTT.

The chain links TRBV7-6 to TRBJ2-1; D remains unclear. This CDR3 has 18 residues. The germline V gene encodes CDR1 SGHVS and CDR2 FNYEAQ. The V end lost 3 bases, the J end lost 0 bases, and 18 bases lay between the germline ends. CDR3 DNA: TGTGCCAGCAGCTTGTTCGATTCGACGGTCGTCTCCTACAATGAGCAGTTCTTC. Its translation: CASSLFDSTVVSYNEQFF. Full variable domain (rest looked up from reference TRBV7-6 and TRBJ2-1): GAGVSQSPRYKVTKRGQDVALRCDPISGHVSLYWYRQALGQGPEFLTYFNYEAQQDKSGLPNDRFSAERPEGSISTLTIQRTEQRDSAMYRCASSLFDSTVVSYNEQFFGPGTRLTVL.

The chain recombines TRBV19 with TRBJ1-1; 7 bases match TRBD1. The CDR3 extends over 13 amino acids. The ends lost 6 bases at V and 6 bases at J; junction bases unmatched: 7. From germline, CDR1 is LNHDA and CDR2 SQIVND (reference sequence). CDR3 residues: CASRGQSRAEAFF. The CDR3 coding sequence is TGTGCCAGTAGGGGACAGTCTAGGGCTGAAGCTTTCTTT.

The V call is TRBV15, the J call TRBJ1-2; no clear D. Germline V gives CDR1 LNHNV, CDR2 YYDKDF (reference sequence). Trimming pared 3 bases from V and 4 bases from J, leaving 9 bases between. This CDR3 is built from 13 residues. For the CDR3, the DNA is TGTGCCACCAGCAGCAGAGACTTCTATGGCTACACCTTC. As protein: CATSSRDFYGYTF.

V gene TRBV14 combines with J gene TRBJ2-1, with TRBD1 matching over 7 bases. CDR1 is SGHDN and CDR2 is FVKESK in the germline V gene. V lost 1 base to trimming and J lost 10 bases; unmatched junction nucleotides: 13. This CDR3 comprises 16 residues. CDR3 DNA: TGTGCCAGCAGCCAAGGGTCCGGACAGGCCAACCACGAGCAGTTCTTC. This gives the protein CASSQGSGQANHEQFF. The whole variable domain, filled in from reference TRBV14 and TRBJ2-1, reads EAGVTQFPSHSVIEKGQTVTLRCDPISGHDNLYWYRRVMGKEIKFLLHFVKESKQDESGMPNNRFLAERTGGTYSTLKVQPAELEDSGVYFCASSQGSGQANHEQFFGPGTRLTVL.

The V and J genes are TRBV2 and TRBJ1-1, with D possibly TRBD1 on 5 matching bases. The CDR3 runs to 17 residues. Germline CDR1 SNHLY, CDR2 FYNNEI. Trimming shortened V by 0 bases and J by 1 base, and 15 bases separated the two germline ends. CDR3: CASSEAPPGLKNTEAFF. As DNA, the CDR3 is TGTGCCAGCAGTGAAGCGCCTCCGGGACTGAAGAACACTGAAGCTTTCTTT.

In its sample, this clone is medium-sized (0.01 to 0.1%). The J gene is TRBJ2-7, the V gene TRBV18, with D perhaps matching TRBD2 (6 bases). Trimming stripped 4 bases from V and 6 bases from J, with 19 bases between. Germline V gene sequence: CDR1 KGHSH, CDR2 LQKENI. This CDR3 spans 15 amino acids. The CDR3 DNA sequence: TGTGCCAGCTCACGTTCCGGAACGGGAGACAGCGAGCAGTACTTC. Residues: CASSRSGTGDSEQYF. Supplemented by reference TRBV18 and TRBJ2-7, the full variable domain reads NAGVMQNPRHLVRRRGQEARLRCSPMKGHSHVYWYRQLPEEGLKFMVYLQKENIIDESGMPKERFSAEFPKEGPSILRIQQVVRGDSAAYFCASSRSGTGDSEQYFGPGTRLTVT.

This sequence joins TRBV5-1 and TRBJ1-5; a weak D match, TRBD1 (5 bases). The CDR3 spans 13 residues. Germline lookup yields CDR1 SGHRS and CDR2 YFSETQ. V dropped 7 bases and J dropped 5 bases, with 13 bases sitting between them. The DNA of the CDR3 is TGCGCCAGCTCCCAGGGTCTAGATCAGCCCCAGCATTTT. It specifies CASSQGLDQPQHF.

This clone was recorded a few times. The sample carries other DNA sequences with the same CDR3. The genes are TRBV6-5 and TRBJ1-5; a weak D match, TRBD1 (6 bases). Germline V gene sequence: CDR1 MNHEY, CDR2 SVGAGI. V lost 7 bases and J 4 bases, leaving 11 bases between the germline ends. The CDR3 totals 13 residues. CDR3 residues: CASNPTGNQPQHF. Here the CDR3 DNA reads TGTGCCAGCAACCCGACAGGAAATCAGCCCCAGCATTTT.

V usage is TRBV20-1 and J usage is TRBJ1-2; D possibly corresponds to TRBD1 (6 bases). Trimming left V 4 bases short and J 8 bases short, with 11 bases between. This CDR3 spans 11 amino acids. CDR1 is DFQATT, CDR2 SNEGSKA, per germline (reference sequence). The CDR3 bases are TGCAGTGCTACCAGGGGTCAGGGCTACACCTTC. It is translated as CSATRGQGYTF.

The J gene is TRBJ2-6, the V gene TRBV7-2; D is unresolved. The CDR3 is 14 residues long. CDR1 is SGHTA, CDR2 FQGNSA, per germline. Trimming stripped 6 bases from V and 0 bases from J, with 6 bases between. The CDR3 is CASSLSSGANVLTF. The DNA of the CDR3 is TGTGCCAGCAGTTTGTCCTCTGGGGCCAACGTCCTGACTTTC.

The V and J genes are TRBV6-5 and TRBJ1-3; D ambiguous. Germline V gene sequence: CDR1 MNHEY, CDR2 SVGAGI. V lost 6 bases, J lost 2 bases, and 14 bases lay in between. The CDR3 has 15 residues. Here the CDR3 DNA reads TGTGCCAGCAGGGGCAGCAAAAGGGCTGGAAACACCATATATTTT. Encoded protein: CASRGSKRAGNTIYF.

The rearrangement uses TRBV30 and TRBJ1-1; no clear D gene. Trimming shortened V by 5 bases and J by 6 bases, and 10 bases separated the two germline ends. CDR1 and CDR2 (germline): GTSNPN, SVGIG (reference sequence). The CDR3 length is 11 residues. The CDR3 is CAWDRGAEAFF. The CDR3 DNA reads TGTGCCTGGGACCGCGGGGCTGAAGCTTTCTTT.

A few counts support this clone. The chain is built from TRBV30 and TRBJ2-7, with 7 bases identical to TRBD1. The CDR3 has 12 residues. J lost 4 bases, V lost 3 bases, and 3 bases had no gene match. Germline V CDR1 and CDR2: GTSNPN, SVGIG (reference sequence). CDR3 loop: CAWSPTGYEQYF. CDR3 bases: TGTGCCTGGAGCCCGACAGGGTACGAGCAGTACTTC.

The rearrangement uses TRBV10-3 and TRBJ1-1; 7 positions agree with TRBD1. The germline V gene has CDR1 ENHRY and CDR2 SYGVKD. Trimming at V came to 5 bases and at J to 4 bases, leaving 10 bases not matched to a gene. The CDR3 runs 15 residues. The CDR3 region is CAISKQGTRGTEAFF. The DNA of the CDR3 is TGTGCCATCAGTAAACAGGGGACTCGGGGCACTGAAGCTTTCTTT.

This clone occurred once. The rearrangement uses TRBV27 and TRBJ1-2; weak D call: TRBD1 (6 bases). Germline V gene lookup returns CDR1 MNHEY and CDR2 SMNVEV (reference sequence). V was clipped by 4 bases and J by 2 bases, with 11 bases between them. The CDR3 has 14 residues. CDR3 in amino acids: CASSYSDRNYGYTF. CDR3 sequence (DNA): TGTGCCAGCAGTTATTCAGACAGGAACTATGGCTACACCTTC.

The chain links TRBV3-1 (or the pseudogene TRBV3-2) to TRBJ2-1, with D perhaps matching TRBD1 (6 bases). The germline gives CDR1 LGHDT, CDR2 YNNKEL (reference sequence). The CDR3 covers 13 residues. Trimming removed 1 base from V and 9 bases from J, with 10 bases in between. This CDR3 is CASSQAGAGEQFF. CDR3 DNA: TGTGCCAGCAGCCAAGCAGGGGCGGGTGAGCAGTTCTTC.

The chain has TRBV30 and TRBJ2-7; D is uncertain. Trimming shortened V by 5 bases and J by 4 bases, and 15 bases separated the two germline ends. The V gene's germline CDR1 is GTSNPN and CDR2 SVGIG (reference sequence). This CDR3 comprises 13 residues. CDR3 region: CAWDGPSGYEQYF. The CDR3 nucleotides are TGTGCCTGGGACGGGCCGAGTGGGTACGAGCAGTACTTC.

The genes are TRBV7-9 and TRBJ2-2, with 7 bases that match TRBD2. The CDR3 runs to 15 residues. Trimming cost V 2 bases and J 3 bases; bases outside gene matches: 3. Germline CDR1 and CDR2: SEHNR and FQNEAQ (reference sequence). Here the CDR3 reads CASSLRTSDTGELFF. The CDR3 nucleotides read TGTGCCAGCAGCTTAAGGACTAGTGACACCGGGGAGCTGTTTTTT.

CDR3 in amino acids: CASSGQVDSEQFF. CDR3 DNA sequence: TGTGCCAGCAGTGGTCAGGTTGATTCTGAGCAGTTCTTC. The chain is built from TRBV2 and TRBJ2-1; the D is unclear. The CDR3 spans 13 residues. CDR1 is SNHLY and CDR2 is FYNNEI in the germline V gene. V lost 4 bases, J lost 9 bases, and 13 bases lay in between.

CDR3 DNA: TGTGCCAGCAGTGAAGCAGGGGCAGAAGCTTTCTTT. Its protein is CASSEAGAEAFF. The V and J genes are TRBV2 and TRBJ1-1; D is possibly TRBD1 (5 bases). Germline lookup yields CDR1 SNHLY and CDR2 FYNNEI. The CDR3 has 12 amino acids. Trimming removed 0 bases at V and 8 bases at J, with 7 bases between.

V gene TRBV18 combines with J gene TRBJ2-3; D perhaps matches TRBD1 (6 bases). Germline lookup yields CDR1 KGHSH and CDR2 LQKENI. Between the trimmed V and J ends, which lost 0 bases and 4 bases, there was a span of 14 bases. There are 16 residues in the CDR3. The CDR3 protein is CASSPPGPPGADTQYF. The CDR3 DNA sequence: TGTGCCAGCTCACCACCGGGACCCCCAGGGGCAGATACGCAGTATTTT.

Here the CDR3 DNA reads TGTGCCAGCTCACCACCGAGCCAGCCCTACGAGCAGTACTTC. Translation: CASSPPSQPYEQYF. The gene calls are TRBV18 and TRBJ2-7; D ambiguous. This CDR3 region has 14 residues. V lost 0 bases and J lost 2, with 8 bases in between. Germline CDR1 and CDR2: KGHSH and LQKENI. Combining the CDR3 with reference TRBV18 and TRBJ2-7 gives the whole variable domain NAGVMQNPRHLVRRRGQEARLRCSPMKGHSHVYWYRQLPEEGLKFMVYLQKENIIDESGMPKERFSAEFPKEGPSILRIQQVVRGDSAAYFCASSPPSQPYEQYFGPGTRLTVT.

The chain links TRBV5-3 to TRBJ1-4; 9 nucleotides line up with TRBD1. TRBV5-3 is recorded as an ORF, its role being uncertain. The CDR3 is made up of 14 amino acids. With 0 bases clipped from V and 8 bases from J, the junction kept 2 bases outside the gene matches. DNA for the CDR3: TGTGCCAGAAGCTTGGGACAGGGGGAGGAAAAACTGTTTTTT. Protein sequence: CARSLGQGEEKLFF.

This rearrangement joins TRBV10-2 to TRBJ2-5; no reliable D call. Germline V gene data show CDR1 as WSHSY and CDR2 as SAAADI. CDR3 length: 16 residues. V was shortened by 4 bases and J by 5 bases, with 20 bases between the two germline ends. Here the CDR3 DNA reads TGCGCCAGCAGTGGGCCAAAGGGTACGGCCATCGAGACCCAGTACTTC. Its translation: CASSGPKGTAIETQYF.

The V call is TRBV12-3 or TRBV12-4, the J call TRBJ1-1; possibly TRBD1 for D (5 bases). This CDR3 has 13 residues. The V and J ends lost 3 bases and 5 bases respectively, with 10 bases between them. CDR3 bases: TGTGCCAGCAGTTTGGGGGGTGGAACTGAAGCTTTCTTT. This codes for CASSLGGGTEAFF.

This clone showed up many times. This chain connects TRBV5-8 to TRBJ2-1; tentatively, D is TRBD2 (6 bases). Trimming pared 4 bases from V and 3 bases from J, leaving 17 bases between. The CDR3 runs 16 residues. Per germline, CDR1 SGHTS and CDR2 YDEGEE. The CDR3 sequence is CASSPTGTYLYNEQFF. The CDR3 DNA reads TGTGCCAGCAGCCCTACGGGGACTTACCTCTACAATGAGCAGTTCTTC.

This chain links TRBV6-5 with TRBJ1-3; no definite D call. CDR3 size: 12 residues. V gave up 2 bases and J gave up 4 bases, with 3 bases separating them. Germline-derived CDR1 and CDR2 are MNHEY and SVGAGI. The CDR3 nucleotides read TGTGCCAGCAGTTACGGGGGAAACACCATATATTTT. Its protein product is CASSYGGNTIYF.

This chain's CDR3 is CASSDRLGQLNSPLHF. CDR3 bases: TGTGCCAGCAGTGACCGATTGGGACAGCTTAATTCACCCCTCCACTTT. The chain employs TRBV6-1 and TRBJ1-6; 7 nucleotides agree with TRBD1. The CDR3 covers 16 residues. The germline V gene encodes CDR1 MNHNS and CDR2 SASEGT. V lost 3 bases to trimming and J lost 6 bases; unmatched junction nucleotides: 8.